A single sample gave rise to the 7 T cell receptor beta chains below, sequenced in a study of PD-1 blockade in classical Hodgkin lymphoma. TCRdb's copy holds only in-frame clones and misses some; the assay was immunoSEQ multiplex PCR. This repertoire shows 20,000 or so clones, 80% found once; its top ten account for 6% to 8.5%. Time point reported: cycle 4 day 1 (C4D1), after five to seven weeks of nivolumab. Every patient experienced relapse after autologous stem cell transplantation, and brentuximab vedotin exposure varied. The starting material was peripheral blood mononuclear cells (PBMCs), obtained before the fourth cycle of nivolumab. The receptors shown here come from a human donor with classical Hodgkin lymphoma.

The chain recombines TRBV10-1 with TRBJ2-2; D uncertain. Trimming stripped 6 bases from V and 3 bases from J, with 5 bases between. CDR1 and CDR2 from the germline V gene are WNHNN and SYGVQD (reference sequence). This CDR3 is 12 amino acids long. The CDR3 loop reads CASRRDTGELFF. The CDR3 DNA sequence: TGCGCCAGCAGGAGAGACACCGGGGAGCTGTTTTTT.

The chain uses TRBV19 and TRBJ2-7, with D perhaps TRBD1 (6 bases). V dropped 4 bases and J dropped 3 bases, with 13 bases sitting between them. This CDR3 is 14 amino acids long. Per the germline V gene, CDR1 is LNHDA and CDR2 is SQIVND (reference sequence). CDR3 coding DNA: TGTGCCAGTAGTACAGGGGTCCTGTTCTACGAGCAGTACTTC. It is translated as CASSTGVLFYEQYF.

This sequence joins TRBV7-7 and TRBJ2-2, with D perhaps matching TRBD1 (6 bases). This CDR3 region has 17 residues. Deletions cut 2 bases from V and 3 bases from J, with 16 bases between. Germline CDR1 and CDR2: SSHAT and FNYEAQ (reference sequence). CDR3 residues: CASSLTLLGADTGELFF. For the CDR3, the DNA is TGTGCCAGCAGCTTAACTCTATTGGGGGCGGACACCGGGGAGCTGTTTTTT.

This chain uses TRBV13 with TRBJ2-1; possible D gene TRBD1, 5 bases. Germline values: CDR1 PRHDT, CDR2 FYEKMQ (reference sequence). The V gene lost 10 bases and the J gene lost 3 bases, with 13 bases spanning the gap. CDR3 length: 13 amino acids. CDR3 coding DNA: TGTGCCACCGGGCAGGGCATCTACAATGAGCAGTTCTTC. Its translation is CATGQGIYNEQFF. Full variable domain (outside the CDR3, taken from reference TRBV13 and TRBJ2-1): AAGVIQSPRHLIKEKRETATLKCYPIPRHDTVYWYQQGPGQDPQFLISFYEKMQSDKGSIPDRFSAQQFSDYHSELNMSSLELGDSALYFCATGQGIYNEQFFGPGTRLTVL.

J is TRBJ2-2 and V is TRBV5-6, with D tentatively TRBD2 (6 bases). The CDR3 totals 16 residues. V was trimmed by 2 bases and J by 3 bases, leaving 14 bases between them. Germline assignment: CDR1 SGHDT and CDR2 YYEEEE. Here the CDR3 reads CASSFSGRRDTGELFF. CDR3 in DNA: TGTGCCAGCAGCTTCTCCGGGAGAAGGGACACCGGGGAGCTGTTTTTT.

V is TRBV7-4 and J is TRBJ2-7; a weak D match, TRBD1 (6 bases). The CDR3 is 15 amino acids. Germline-derived CDR1 and CDR2 are SGHVT and SQSDAQ. The ends were cut back, 1 base at V and 3 bases at J, with 13 bases in the middle. The CDR3 nucleotides are TGTGCCAGCAGCTTAGTCCCAGGGGCTGTCTACGAGCAGTACTTC. Its protein is CASSLVPGAVYEQYF. The full variable domain, completed using reference TRBV7-4 and TRBJ2-7, is GAGVSQSPRYKVAKRGRDVALRCDSISGHVTLYWYRQTLGQGSEVLTYSQSDAQRDKSGRPSGRFSAERPERSVSTLKIQRTEQGDSAVYLCASSLVPGAVYEQYFGPGTRLTVT.

The J gene is TRBJ2-3, the V gene TRBV15, with a possible D match to TRBD1 (5 bases). This CDR3 is 16 amino acids long. Trimming shortened V by 3 bases and J by 2 bases, and 15 bases separated the two germline ends. Per germline, CDR1 LNHNV and CDR2 YYDKDF (reference sequence). As DNA, the CDR3 is TGTGCCACCAGCAGGAGAATTTCAGGGATCACAGATACGCAGTATTTT. Translation gives CATSRRISGITDTQYF.